This TCR beta chain is drawn from a study of shared clonotypes between healthy human individuals. In the study overall: The study used three CD4 naive, three CD4 memory, two CD8 naive and one CD8 memory plate per donor. Study-level findings and limits: Blood was the sole source, and tissue repertoires probably differ. It was anticipated that sequencing depth would influence how many clonotypes donors shared.

Only CD45RO-negative cells positively selected for CCR7 counted as naive CD8 cells, so terminally differentiated effector memory CD45RA+ cells were excluded. Method: immunoSEQ multiplex PCR; TCRdb's copy keeps in-frame clones and lacks some. The table lists about 2,100,000 clones, about 92% of them singletons. Germline loops: CDR1 SGHTA, CDR2 FQGNSA. V was clipped by 4 bases and J by 2 bases, with 7 bases between them. The CDR3 covers 13 residues. Details on this clone: Its antigen is as yet unknown.

The chain joins TRBV7-2 to TRBJ2-3; D unresolved. The source material was naive CD8+ T cells from PBMCs. This receptor was identified in a young man in good health. Some clones in this sample may be carry-over from other donors' samples. The CDR3 region has the DNA TGTGCCAGCAGCTCACTCCACACAGATACGCAGTATTTT. Residues: CASSSLHTDTQYF.